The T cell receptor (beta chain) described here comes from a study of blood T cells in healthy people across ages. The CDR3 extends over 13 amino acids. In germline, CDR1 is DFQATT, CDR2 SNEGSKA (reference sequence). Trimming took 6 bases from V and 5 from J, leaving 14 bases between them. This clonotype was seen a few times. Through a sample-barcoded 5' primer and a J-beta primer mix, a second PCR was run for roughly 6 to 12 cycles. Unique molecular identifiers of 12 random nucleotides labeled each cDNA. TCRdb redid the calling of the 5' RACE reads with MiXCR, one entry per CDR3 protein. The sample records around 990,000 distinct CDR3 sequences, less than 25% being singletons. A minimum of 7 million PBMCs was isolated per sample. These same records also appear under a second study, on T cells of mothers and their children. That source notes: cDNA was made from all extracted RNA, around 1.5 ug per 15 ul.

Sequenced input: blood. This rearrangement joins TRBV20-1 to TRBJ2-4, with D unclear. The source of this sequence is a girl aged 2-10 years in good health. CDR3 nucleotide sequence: TGCAGTGCCTCGAGGCAAGATGAAAACATTCAGTACTTC. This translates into CSASRQDENIQYF.